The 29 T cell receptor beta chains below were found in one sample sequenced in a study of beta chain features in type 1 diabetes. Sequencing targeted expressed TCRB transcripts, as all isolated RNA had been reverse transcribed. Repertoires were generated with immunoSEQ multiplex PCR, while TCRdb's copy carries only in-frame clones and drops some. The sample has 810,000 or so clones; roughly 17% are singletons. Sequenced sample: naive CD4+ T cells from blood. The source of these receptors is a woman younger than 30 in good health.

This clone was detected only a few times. For the CDR3, the DNA is TGTGCCAGCAGCTTGCAAGGGGTAGGCACTGAAGCTTTCTTT. It translates to CASSLQGVGTEAFF. V and J are TRBV5-4 and TRBJ1-1; D might be TRBD1 (5 bases). CDR3 length equals 14 residues. CDR1 SGHNT and CDR2 YYREEE come from the germline V gene (reference sequence). V was trimmed by 1 base and J by 4 bases, leaving 11 bases between them.

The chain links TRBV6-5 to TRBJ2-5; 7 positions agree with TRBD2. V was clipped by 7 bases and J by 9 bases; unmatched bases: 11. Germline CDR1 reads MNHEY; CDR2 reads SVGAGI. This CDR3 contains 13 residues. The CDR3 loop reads CASTPGGSMAQYF. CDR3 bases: TGTGCCAGCACTCCCGGGGGGTCGATGGCCCAGTACTTC.

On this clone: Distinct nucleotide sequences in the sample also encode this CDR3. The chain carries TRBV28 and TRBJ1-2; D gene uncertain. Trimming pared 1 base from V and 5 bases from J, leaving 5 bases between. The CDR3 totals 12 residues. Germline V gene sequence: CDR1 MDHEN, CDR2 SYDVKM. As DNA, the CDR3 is TGTGCCAGCAGTTTATCAGGTTATGGCTACACCTTC. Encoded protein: CASSLSGYGYTF.

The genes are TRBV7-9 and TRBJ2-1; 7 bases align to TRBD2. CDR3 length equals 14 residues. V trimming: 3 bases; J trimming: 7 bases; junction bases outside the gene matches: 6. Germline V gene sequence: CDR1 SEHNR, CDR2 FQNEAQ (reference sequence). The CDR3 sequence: CASSFAGVRNEQFF. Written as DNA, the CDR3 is TGTGCCAGCAGCTTTGCGGGAGTAAGAAATGAGCAGTTCTTC.

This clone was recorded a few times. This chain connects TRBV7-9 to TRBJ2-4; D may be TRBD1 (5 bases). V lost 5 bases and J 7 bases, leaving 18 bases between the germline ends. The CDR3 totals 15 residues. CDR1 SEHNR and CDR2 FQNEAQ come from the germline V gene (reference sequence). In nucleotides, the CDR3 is TGTGCCAGCAGCCGTTCTCGATCGACAGAGAACATTCAGTACTTC. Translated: CASSRSRSTENIQYF. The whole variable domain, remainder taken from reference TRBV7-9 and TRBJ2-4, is DTGVSQNPRHKITKRGQNVTFRCDPISEHNRLYWYRQTLGQGPEFLTYFQNEAQLEKSRLLSDRFSAERPKGSFSTLEIQRTEQGDSAMYLCASSRSRSTENIQYFGAGTRLSVL.

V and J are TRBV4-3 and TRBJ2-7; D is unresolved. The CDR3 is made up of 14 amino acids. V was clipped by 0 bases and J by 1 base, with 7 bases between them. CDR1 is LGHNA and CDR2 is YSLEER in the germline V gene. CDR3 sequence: CASSQDSPSYEQYF. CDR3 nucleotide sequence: TGCGCCAGCAGCCAAGACTCCCCTTCCTACGAGCAGTACTTC.

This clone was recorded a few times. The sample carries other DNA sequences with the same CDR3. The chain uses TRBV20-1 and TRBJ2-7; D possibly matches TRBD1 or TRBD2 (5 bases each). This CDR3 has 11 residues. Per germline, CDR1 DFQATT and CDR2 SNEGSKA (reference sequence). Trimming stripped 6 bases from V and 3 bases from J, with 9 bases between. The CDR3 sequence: CSAGTLYEQYF. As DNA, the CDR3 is TGCAGTGCGGGGACCCTCTACGAGCAGTACTTC.

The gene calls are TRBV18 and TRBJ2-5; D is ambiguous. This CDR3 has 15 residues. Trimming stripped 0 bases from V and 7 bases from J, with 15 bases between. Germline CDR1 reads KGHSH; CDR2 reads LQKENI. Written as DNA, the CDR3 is TGTGCCAGCTCACCACCTTCGCGCCGAGGACGGACCCAGTACTTC. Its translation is CASSPPSRRGRTQYF.

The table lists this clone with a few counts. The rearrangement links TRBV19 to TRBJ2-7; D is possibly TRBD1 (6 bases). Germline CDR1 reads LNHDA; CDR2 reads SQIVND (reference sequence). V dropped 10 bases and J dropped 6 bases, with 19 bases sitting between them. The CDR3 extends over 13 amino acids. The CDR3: CATSLQNRVEQYF. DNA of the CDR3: TGTGCCACCTCGTTACAGAACAGGGTCGAGCAGTACTTC.

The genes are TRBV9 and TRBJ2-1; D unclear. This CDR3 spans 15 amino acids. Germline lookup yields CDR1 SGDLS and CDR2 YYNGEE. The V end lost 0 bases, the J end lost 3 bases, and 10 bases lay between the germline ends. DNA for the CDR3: TGTGCCAGCAGCGTAGAGTTAGGTCGCTACAATGAGCAGTTCTTC. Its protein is CASSVELGRYNEQFF.

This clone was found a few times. CDR3 residues: CSVERRLAGGGTDTQYF. CDR3 nucleotides: TGCAGCGTTGAAAGGCGGCTAGCGGGAGGTGGGACAGATACGCAGTATTTT. V is TRBV29-1 and J is TRBJ2-3, with 11 bases identical to TRBD2. There are 17 residues in the CDR3. Germline CDR1 SQVTM, CDR2 ANQGSEA. The ends lost 2 bases at V and 3 bases at J; junction bases unmatched: 10.

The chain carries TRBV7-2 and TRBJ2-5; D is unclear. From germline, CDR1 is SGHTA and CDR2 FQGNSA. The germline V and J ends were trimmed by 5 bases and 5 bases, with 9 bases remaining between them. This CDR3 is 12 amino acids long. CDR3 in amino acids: CASSAWLETQYF. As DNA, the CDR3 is TGTGCCAGCAGCGCTTGGTTGGAGACCCAGTACTTC. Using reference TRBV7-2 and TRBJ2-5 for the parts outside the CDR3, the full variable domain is GAGVSQSPSNKVTEKGKDVELRCDPISGHTALYWYRQSLGQGLEFLIYFQGNSAPDKSGLPSDRFSAERTGGSVSTLTIQRTQQEDSAVYLCASSAWLETQYFGPGTRLLVL.

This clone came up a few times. CDR3 DNA: TGTGCCAGCAGCTTAGTGGGCGGGAGTCCCTACAATGAGCAGTTCTTC. This sequence encodes CASSLVGGSPYNEQFF. This sequence joins TRBV7-2 and TRBJ2-1, with 7 positions matching TRBD2. Germline V gene lookup returns CDR1 SGHTA and CDR2 FQGNSA. This CDR3 spans 16 amino acids. The junction had 5 bases not matched to a gene; V was cut back by 1 base and J by 2 bases. The entire variable domain, with the rest obtained from reference TRBV7-2 and TRBJ2-1, is as follows: GAGVSQSPSNKVTEKGKDVELRCDPISGHTALYWYRQSLGQGLEFLIYFQGNSAPDKSGLPSDRFSAERTGGSVSTLTIQRTQQEDSAVYLCASSLVGGSPYNEQFFGPGTRLTVL.

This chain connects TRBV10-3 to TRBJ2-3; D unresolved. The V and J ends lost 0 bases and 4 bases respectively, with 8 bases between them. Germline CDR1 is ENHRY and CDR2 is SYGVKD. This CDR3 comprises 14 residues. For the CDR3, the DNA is TGTGCCATCAGTGAGTCTAGAGGCGCAGATACGCAGTATTTT. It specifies CAISESRGADTQYF.

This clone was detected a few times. The CDR3 coding sequence is TGCAGTGCCAAGGGAGAGCCCCAGCATTTT. Protein: CSAKGEPQHF. This chain links TRBV20-1 with TRBJ1-5; no reliable D call. Per the germline V gene, CDR1 is DFQATT and CDR2 is SNEGSKA (reference sequence). V was shortened by 6 bases and J by 8 bases, with 8 bases between the two germline ends. This CDR3 comprises 10 residues.

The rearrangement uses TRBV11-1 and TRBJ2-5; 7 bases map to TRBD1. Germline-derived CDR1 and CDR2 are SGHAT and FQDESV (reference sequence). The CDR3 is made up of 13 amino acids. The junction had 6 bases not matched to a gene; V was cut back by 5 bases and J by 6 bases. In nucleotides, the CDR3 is TGTGCCAGCAGCAGCTACAGGGGAAAGACCCAGTACTTC. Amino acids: CASSSYRGKTQYF.

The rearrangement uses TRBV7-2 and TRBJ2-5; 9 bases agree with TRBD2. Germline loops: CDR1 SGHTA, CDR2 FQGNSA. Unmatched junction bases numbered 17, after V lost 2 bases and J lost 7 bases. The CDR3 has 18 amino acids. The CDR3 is CASSLSRGATSGTSTQYF. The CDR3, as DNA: TGTGCCAGCAGCTTAAGCCGGGGGGCGACTAGCGGAACGTCGACCCAGTACTTC.

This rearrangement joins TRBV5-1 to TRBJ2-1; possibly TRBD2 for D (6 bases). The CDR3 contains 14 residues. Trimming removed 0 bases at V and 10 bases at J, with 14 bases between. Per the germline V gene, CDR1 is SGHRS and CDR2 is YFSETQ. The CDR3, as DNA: TGCGCCAGCAGCTTGGGCCCGGGGAGCGGGGAGCAGTTCTTC. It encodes CASSLGPGSGEQFF.

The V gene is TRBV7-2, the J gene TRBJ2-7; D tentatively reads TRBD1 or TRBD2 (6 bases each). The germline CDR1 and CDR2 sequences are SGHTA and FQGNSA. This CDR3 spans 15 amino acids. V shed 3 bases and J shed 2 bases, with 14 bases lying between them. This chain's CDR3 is CASSFGGHYTYEQYF. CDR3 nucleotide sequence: TGTGCCAGCAGCTTCGGGGGACACTACACCTACGAGCAGTACTTC. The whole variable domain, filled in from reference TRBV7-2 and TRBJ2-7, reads GAGVSQSPSNKVTEKGKDVELRCDPISGHTALYWYRQSLGQGLEFLIYFQGNSAPDKSGLPSDRFSAERTGGSVSTLTIQRTQQEDSAVYLCASSFGGHYTYEQYFGPGTRLTVT.

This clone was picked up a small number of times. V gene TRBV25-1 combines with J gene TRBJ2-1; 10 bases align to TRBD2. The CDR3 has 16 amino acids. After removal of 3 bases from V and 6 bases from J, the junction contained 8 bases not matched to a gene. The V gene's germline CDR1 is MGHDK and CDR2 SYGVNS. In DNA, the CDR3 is TGTGCCAGCAGTGACGTACCGCCTAGCGGGAGCAATGAGCAGTTCTTC. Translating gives CASSDVPPSGSNEQFF.

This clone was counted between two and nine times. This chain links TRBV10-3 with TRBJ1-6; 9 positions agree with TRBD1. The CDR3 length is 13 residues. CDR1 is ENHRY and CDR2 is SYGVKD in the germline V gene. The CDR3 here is CATTGTGNSPLHF. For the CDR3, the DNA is TGTGCGACCACCGGGACAGGGAATTCACCCCTCCACTTT.

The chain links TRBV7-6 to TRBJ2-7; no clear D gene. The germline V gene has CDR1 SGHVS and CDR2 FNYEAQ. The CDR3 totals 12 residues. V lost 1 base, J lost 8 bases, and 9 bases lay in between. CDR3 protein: CASSLDYGQQYF. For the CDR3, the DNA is TGTGCCAGCAGCTTAGACTACGGACAGCAGTACTTC. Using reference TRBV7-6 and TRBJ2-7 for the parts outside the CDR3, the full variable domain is GAGVSQSPRYKVTKRGQDVALRCDPISGHVSLYWYRQALGQGPEFLTYFNYEAQQDKSGLPNDRFSAERPEGSISTLTIQRTEQRDSAMYRCASSLDYGQQYFGPGTRLTVT.

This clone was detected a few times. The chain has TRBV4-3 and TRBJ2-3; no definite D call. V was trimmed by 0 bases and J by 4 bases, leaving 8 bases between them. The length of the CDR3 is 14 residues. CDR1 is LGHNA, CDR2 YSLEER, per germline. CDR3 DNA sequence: TGCGCCAGCAGCCAAGATGCCCTTTCAGATACGCAGTATTTT. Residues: CASSQDALSDTQYF.

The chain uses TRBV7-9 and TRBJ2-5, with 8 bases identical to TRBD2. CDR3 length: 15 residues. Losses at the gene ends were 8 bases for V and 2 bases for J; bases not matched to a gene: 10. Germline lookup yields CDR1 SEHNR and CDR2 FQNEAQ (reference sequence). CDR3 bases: TGTGCCAGCGTGTCGAGCGGGAGACCTCAAGAGACCCAGTACTTC. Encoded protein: CASVSSGRPQETQYF.

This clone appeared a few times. The CDR3 nucleotides are TGTGCCAGCAGCTCCGGATTACAGGGCTATGGCTACACCTTC. Residues: CASSSGLQGYGYTF. The V gene is TRBV5-4, the J gene TRBJ1-2; a weak D match, TRBD1 (6 bases). From germline, CDR1 is SGHNT and CDR2 YYREEE (reference sequence). CDR3 length: 14 residues. V lost 3 bases and J 4 bases, leaving 13 bases between the germline ends.

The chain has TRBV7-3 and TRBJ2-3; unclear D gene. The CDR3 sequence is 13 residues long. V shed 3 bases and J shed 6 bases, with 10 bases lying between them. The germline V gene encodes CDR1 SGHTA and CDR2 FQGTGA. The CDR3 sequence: CASSFQSQDTQYF. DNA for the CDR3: TGTGCCAGCAGCTTTCAAAGCCAGGATACGCAGTATTTT.

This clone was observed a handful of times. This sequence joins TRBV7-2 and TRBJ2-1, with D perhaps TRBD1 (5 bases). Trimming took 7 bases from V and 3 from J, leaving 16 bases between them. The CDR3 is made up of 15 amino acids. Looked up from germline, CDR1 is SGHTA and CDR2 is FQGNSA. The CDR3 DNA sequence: TGTGCCAGCAACGAGCAGGGTATCGACTACAATGAGCAGTTCTTC. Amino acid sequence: CASNEQGIDYNEQFF.

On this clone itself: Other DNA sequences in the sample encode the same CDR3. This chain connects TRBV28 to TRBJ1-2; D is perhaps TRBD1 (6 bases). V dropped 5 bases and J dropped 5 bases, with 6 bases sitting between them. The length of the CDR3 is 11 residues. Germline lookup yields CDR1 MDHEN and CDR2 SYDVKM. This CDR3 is CASSTGYGYTF. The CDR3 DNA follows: TGTGCCAGCAGTACAGGGTATGGCTACACCTTC.

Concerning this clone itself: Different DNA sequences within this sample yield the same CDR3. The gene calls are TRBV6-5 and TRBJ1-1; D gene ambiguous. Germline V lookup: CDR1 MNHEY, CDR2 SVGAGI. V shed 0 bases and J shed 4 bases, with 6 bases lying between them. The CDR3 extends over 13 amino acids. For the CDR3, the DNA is TGTGCCAGCAGTTACTCTGTTGGCACTGAAGCTTTCTTT. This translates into CASSYSVGTEAFF.